This is a list of T cell receptor beta chains from one sample in a study of blood T cell repertoires in COVID-19. The data were produced by immunoSEQ multiplex PCR, yet TCRdb's version contains in-frame clones alone and is incomplete. The sample contains 130,000 to 150,000 clones, over 65% of which appear only once. The source material was peripheral blood. All receptors derive from a human donor in a cohort sampled during active COVID-19. CDR3s include the opening cysteine and the closing phenylalanine or tryptophan. The D gene is left open where the match is weak. Clone size, where shown, is once, few, many, or a class for clones that have expanded.

>.|TRBJ1-5|TRBV20-1|TRBD1
TGCAGTGCTAGTGGGACAGGGTATCTTCTGAGCAATCAGCCCCAGCATTTT
CSASGTGYLLSNQPQHF
>.|TRBJ2-3|TRBV7-2|.
TGTGCCAGCAGCTTAGCGGCCCGGGTCGGCACAGATACGCAGTATTTT
CASSLAARVGTDTQYF
>once|TRBJ1-3|TRBV9|.
TGTGCCAGCAGCGTATCCTCCACCAACTTACCTGGAAACACCATATATTTT
CASSVSSTNLPGNTIYF
>.|TRBJ2-7|TRBV15|.
TGTGCCACCAGCAGAGATCTGGGGGGGGCCTCCTACGAGCAGTACTTC
CATSRDLGGASYEQYF
>.|TRBJ1-5|TRBV19|.
TGTGCCAGTAGTGAGGACACCGACCATCAGCCCCAGCATTTT
CASSEDTDHQPQHF
>.|TRBJ1-1|TRBV12-3/TRBV12-4|.
TGTGCCAGCAGTTTACAGGGGTCGACTGAAGCTTTCTTT
CASSLQGSTEAFF
>.|TRBJ1-1|TRBV10-3|.
TGTGCCATCAGTGAGTCGGGCAGGGGGAACACTGAAGCTTTCTTT
CAISESGRGNTEAFF
>few|TRBJ1-1|TRBV5-1|.
TGCGCCAGCAGCGAACAGGGAGGGTGGACTGAAGCTTTCTTT
CASSEQGGWTEAFF
>once|TRBJ2-2|TRBV5-6|.
TGTGCCAGCCGAAGGGGTACCCCCGGGGAGCTGTTTTTT
CASRRGTPGELFF
>.|TRBJ1-2|TRBV25-1|.
TGTGCCAGCAGTGAGGGGTGGGGCTCGGGCTATGGCTACACCTTC
CASSEGWGSGYGYTF
>.|TRBJ1-2|TRBV19|TRBD1
TGTGCCAGTAACGTCCCGGACAGGGGAGGCTACACCTTC
CASNVPDRGGYTF
>.|TRBJ2-1|TRBV5-1|TRBD2
TGCGCCAGCAGCCAAGACGGGGGGGCCTACAATGAGCAGTTCTTC
CASSQDGGAYNEQFF
>.|TRBJ2-5|TRBV20-1|TRBD2
TGCAGTGCTAGTCGCTATTTGGGGACTAGCGGGGAGACCCAGTACTTC
CSASRYLGTSGETQYF
>.|TRBJ2-4|TRBV6-1|.
TGTGCCAGCAGTGAAGATCATTTAAGACAGCTAGCCAAAAACATTCAGTACTTC
CASSEDHLRQLAKNIQYF
>.|TRBJ1-4|TRBV30|.
TGTGCCTGGAGACGAGGGTGGGCTAATGAAAAACTGTTTTTT
CAWRRGWANEKLFF
>.|TRBJ1-2|TRBV4-1|.
TGCGCCAGCAGCCAAGATGACAACCCTAACTATGGCTACACCTTC
CASSQDDNPNYGYTF
>.|TRBJ2-2|TRBV11-3|TRBD1
TGTGCCAGCAGCCAAACAGGGGCGGGCACCGGGGAGCTGTTTTTT
CASSQTGAGTGELFF
>.|TRBJ1-5|TRBV24-1|TRBD1
TGTGCCACCAGTGACCGAGGGACAGATAGCAATCAGCCCCAGCATTTT
CATSDRGTDSNQPQHF
>.|TRBJ2-7|TRBV30|.
TGTGCCTGGAGGTCCGGACAAACCTACGAGCAGTACTTC
CAWRSGQTYEQYF
>few|TRBJ2-2|TRBV5-6|.
TGTGCCAGCAGCTTGATGTGGGGCCGGGGACAAGGGAACACCGGGGAGCTGTTTTTT
CASSLMWGRGQGNTGELFF
>.|TRBJ1-2|TRBV7-8|.
TGTGCCAGCAGCTTAACGAAGGAGGTGAACTATGGCTACACCTTC
CASSLTKEVNYGYTF
>.|TRBJ1-1|TRBV5-8|TRBD1
TGTGCCAGCAGCCGACAGGGAAGGGACACTGAAGCTTTCTTT
CASSRQGRDTEAFF
>.|TRBJ1-3|TRBV14|.
TGTGCCAGCAGCCAAGACGGAGGCTACTCTGGAAACACCATATATTTT
CASSQDGGYSGNTIYF
>.|TRBJ1-4|TRBV3-1/TRBV3-2|TRBD1
TGTGCCAGCAGCCAAGGACAGGGTAGCGCGAAACTGTTTTTT
CASSQGQGSAKLFF
>.|TRBJ1-1|TRBV19|.
TGTGCCAGTAGTGGTTTTGCAGACACTGAAGCTTTCTTT
CASSGFADTEAFF
>.|TRBJ1-2|TRBV10-3|TRBD1
TGTGCCATCAGTCCGGGACAGGGGAAGGTTCAGTATGGCTACACCTTC
CAISPGQGKVQYGYTF
>.|TRBJ2-1|TRBV19|TRBD2
TGTGCCAGTAGTAAGTCGTGGCGGGAGGGCAATGAGCAGTTCTTC
CASSKSWREGNEQFF
>.|TRBJ1-2|TRBV5-1|.
TGCGCCAGCAGCTTGGATTTAGGGGATTATGGCTACACCTTC
CASSLDLGDYGYTF
>.|TRBJ2-3|TRBV3-1/TRBV3-2|.
TGTGCCAGCAGCCAAGGAGCCCTCCGCTGGGGCAATCAGCCCCAGTATTTT
CASSQGALRWGNQPQYF
>.|TRBJ1-1|TRBV6-1|.
TGTGCCAGCAGTGAATTGGGGGCAGGGGTTCATACTGAAGCTTTCTTT
CASSELGAGVHTEAFF
>.|TRBJ2-7|TRBV2|.
TGTGCCAGCAAAGGTGGCGGGCTAGAGGACTTC
CASKGGGLEDF
>.|TRBJ2-2|TRBV9|.
TGTGCCAGCAGCGTTACCAGATTTGCCGGGGAGCTGTTTTTT
CASSVTRFAGELFF
>.|TRBJ1-6|TRBV10-3|.
TGTGCCATCAGTGAAAGCGGTGGACTCGGATATAATTCACCCCTCCACTTT
CAISESGGLGYNSPLHF